The subject of this entry is one TCR beta chain. Its antigen is as yet unknown. The starting material, unfractionated whole blood, was used for total RNA extraction. These data are taken from a study of human T cells and chemical hapten exposure. The study, taken as a whole, reports: Once DPC sensitization occurred, TCRs above 1 in 1000 frequency showed no change.

V lost 1 base and J lost 11, with 12 bases in between. The CDR3 totals 13 residues. Per the study methods: A typical sample had 95,638 TCRs, with roughly 23,224 to 700,000 overall. TCRdb re-analysed the 5' RACE reads in MiXCR, keeping a single row per CDR3 protein. The authors' filters were not applied to this entry. The table lists approximately 140,000 distinct CDR3 sequences, roughly 4% of them singletons, with over 1.1% in the top ten. V gene TRBV12-3 or TRBV12-4 combines with J gene TRBJ1-5; D call uncertain. The clonotype was recovered from a female donor in good health. In nucleotides, the CDR3 is TGTGCCAGCAGTTTAGGAAAGGGATGGGCCCAGCATTTT. This sequence encodes CASSLGKGWAQHF.